Listed below are T cell receptor beta chains from one sample, sequenced in a study of shared clonotypes between healthy human individuals. Data came from immunoSEQ multiplex PCR; TCRdb stores just in-frame clones and leaves some out. This sample has around 650,000 clones, with approximately 96% found just once. Material for sequencing was naive CD8+ T cells sorted from blood. These receptors came from a woman in her thirties in good health. CDR3s include the opening cysteine and the closing phenylalanine or tryptophan. The order of the fields is clone size, J gene, CDR3 length, D gene, V gene, CDR3 protein, CDR3 DNA. The D gene is left open where the match is weak. Not all rows give a size; the values are once, few, many and, for expanded clones, a class.

- | TRBJ2-1 | 15 | - | TRBV9 | CASSADRSSYNEQFF | TGTGCCAGCAGCGCAGACCGGAGCTCCTACAATGAGCAGTTCTTC
- | TRBJ2-1 | 19 | TRBD2 | TRBV11-2 | CASSLVTSGRVGTHNEQFF | TGTGCCAGCAGCTTAGTCACTAGCGGGAGAGTGGGTACCCACAATGAGCAGTTCTTC
- | TRBJ2-7 | 13 | - | TRBV11-2 | CASSFGPAYEQYF | TGTGCCAGCAGCTTCGGACCCGCCTACGAGCAGTACTTC
- | TRBJ1-5 | 17 | - | TRBV11-2 | CASSLGAGAYSNQPQHF | TGTGCCAGCAGCTTGGGGGCAGGCGCTTATAGCAATCAGCCCCAGCATTTT
- | TRBJ2-7 | 15 | - | TRBV19 | CASSLWSEGSYEQYF | TGTGCCAGTAGTTTGTGGTCTGAGGGCTCCTACGAGCAGTACTTC
- | TRBJ2-7 | 15 | TRBD2 | TRBV5-6 | CASSSGTSGSYEQYF | TGTGCCAGCAGCTCGGGGACTAGCGGCTCCTACGAGCAGTACTTC
- | TRBJ2-1 | 12 | - | TRBV6-5 | CASSSASGEQFF | TGTGCCAGCAGTTCCGCAAGCGGGGAGCAGTTCTTC
- | TRBJ2-5 | 13 | TRBD1 | TRBV6-5 | CASRDSPIETQYF | TGTGCCAGTAGGGACAGCCCTATAGAAACCCAGTACTTC
- | TRBJ2-5 | 14 | TRBD1 | TRBV28 | CASSLGQAQETQYF | TGTGCCAGCAGTTTAGGACAGGCCCAAGAGACCCAGTACTTC
- | TRBJ2-2 | 16 | - | TRBV19 | CASSMRGTTGTGELFF | TGTGCCAGTAGTATGAGGGGGACTACAGGGACCGGGGAGCTGTTTTTT
- | TRBJ2-7 | 17 | TRBD1 | TRBV7-8 | CASSFSPLGDRFYEQYF | TGTGCCAGCAGCTTCAGTCCCTTGGGGGACAGATTCTACGAGCAGTACTTC
- | TRBJ2-7 | 18 | TRBD2 | TRBV15 | CATGHAEMGLAGVDEQYF | TGTGCCACCGGGCATGCCGAAATGGGACTAGCGGGAGTTGACGAGCAGTACTTC
- | TRBJ2-2 | 17 | TRBD2 | TRBV5-1 | CASSSTTLATNTGELFF | TGCGCCAGCAGCTCCACAACACTAGCGACGAACACCGGGGAGCTGTTTTTT
- | TRBJ2-7 | 15 | TRBD2 | TRBV27 | CASSTYSGSYNEQYF | TGTGCCAGCAGTACTTATAGCGGGAGCTATAACGAGCAGTACTTC
- | TRBJ1-1 | 9 | TRBD1 | TRBV28 | CASSPGQNF | TGTGCCAGCAGTCCGGGACAGAACTTT
- | TRBJ2-7 | 15 | TRBD1 | TRBV18 | CASSQGTGGSYEQYF | TGTGCCAGCTCCCAAGGGACAGGGGGTTCCTACGAGCAGTACTTC
- | TRBJ1-2 | 17 | - | TRBV9 | CASTDPAVGTLYHGYTF | TGTGCCAGCACCGACCCGGCTGTGGGGACACTTTACCATGGCTACACCTTC
- | TRBJ2-3 | 17 | - | TRBV28 | CASSLGWGGRSTDTQYF | TGTGCCAGCAGTTTAGGGTGGGGAGGCAGATCCACAGATACGCAGTATTTT
few | TRBJ2-2 | 12 | - | TRBV7-9 | CASSFGDGELFF | TGTGCCAGCAGCTTTGGTGACGGGGAGCTGTTTTTT
- | TRBJ2-2 | 13 | - | TRBV9 | CASRDRHTGELFF | TGTGCCAGCAGGGACAGACACACCGGGGAGCTGTTTTTT
- | TRBJ2-7 | 14 | TRBD1 | TRBV19 | CASSHRDSVYEQYF | TGTGCCAGTAGCCACCGGGACAGTGTCTACGAGCAGTACTTC
- | TRBJ2-5 | 13 | - | TRBV2 | CASSDENPVEGYF | TGTGCCAGCAGCGACGAGAATCCCGTGGAGGGGTACTTC
- | TRBJ2-7 | 14 | - | TRBV4-1 | CASSQEGSYYEQYF | TGCGCCAGCAGCCAAGAGGGGTCCTACTACGAGCAGTACTTC
- | TRBJ2-1 | 13 | - | TRBV19 | CASSSGLLNEQFF | TGTGCCAGTAGTTCGGGCCTTCTCAATGAGCAGTTCTTC
- | TRBJ2-5 | 15 | TRBD2 | TRBV27 | CASSFGTSGRETQYF | TGTGCCAGCAGTTTTGGGACTAGCGGGAGGGAGACCCAGTACTTC
- | TRBJ2-7 | 12 | - | TRBV28 | CATTYSSYEQYF | TGTGCCACAACATATAGCTCCTACGAGCAGTACTTC
once | TRBJ1-1 | 11 | TRBD1 | TRBV27 | CASSGTGEAFF | TGTGCCAGCTCCGGGACAGGGGAAGCTTTCTTT
- | TRBJ2-2 | 16 | - | TRBV27 | CASSSDGTANTGELFF | TGTGCCAGCAGTTCGGACGGGACTGCGAACACCGGGGAGCTGTTTTTT
- | TRBJ2-6 | 18 | - | TRBV19 | CASSIFWREVFGANVLTF | TGTGCCAGTAGTATTTTCTGGCGGGAAGTGTTTGGGGCCAACGTCCTGACTTTC